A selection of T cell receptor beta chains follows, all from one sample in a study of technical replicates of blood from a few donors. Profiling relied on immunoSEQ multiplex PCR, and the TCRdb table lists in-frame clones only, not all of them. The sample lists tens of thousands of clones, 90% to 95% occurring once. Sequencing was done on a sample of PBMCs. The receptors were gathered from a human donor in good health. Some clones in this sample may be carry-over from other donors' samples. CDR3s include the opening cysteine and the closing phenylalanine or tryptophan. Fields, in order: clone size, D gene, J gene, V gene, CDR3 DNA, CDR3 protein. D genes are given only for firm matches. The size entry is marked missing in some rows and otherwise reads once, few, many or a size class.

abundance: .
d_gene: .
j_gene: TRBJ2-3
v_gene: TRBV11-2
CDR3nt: TGTGCCAGCAGCTTAGTGTATTGGGACTCGAACACAGATACGCAGTATTTT
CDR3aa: CASSLVYWDSNTDTQYF

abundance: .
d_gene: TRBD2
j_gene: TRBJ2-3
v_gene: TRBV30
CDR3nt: TGTGCCGGGACTAGCGGTACAGATACGCAGTATTTT
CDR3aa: CAGTSGTDTQYF

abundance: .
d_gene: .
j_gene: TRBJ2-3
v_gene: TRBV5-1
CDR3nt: TGCGCCAGCAGCTTGGCCACCCCGGTCATTAACACAGATACGCAGTATTTT
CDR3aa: CASSLATPVINTDTQYF

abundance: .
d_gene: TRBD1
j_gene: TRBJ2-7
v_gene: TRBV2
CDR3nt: TGTGCCAGCAGTTCAAACAGGGGTGGCGAGCAGTACTTC
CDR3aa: CASSSNRGGEQYF

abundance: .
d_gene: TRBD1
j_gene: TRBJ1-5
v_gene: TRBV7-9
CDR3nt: TGTGCCAGCAGCCCGACAGGGGATAGCAATCAGCCCCAGCATTTT
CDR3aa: CASSPTGDSNQPQHF

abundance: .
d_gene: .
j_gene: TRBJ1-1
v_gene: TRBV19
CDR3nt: TGTGCCAGTAGTACTCGGGAACTGAACACTGAAGCTTTCTTT
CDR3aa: CASSTRELNTEAFF

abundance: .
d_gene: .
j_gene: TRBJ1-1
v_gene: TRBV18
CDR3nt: TGTGCCAGCTCGGCGGGGTACACTGAAGCTTTCTTT
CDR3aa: CASSAGYTEAFF

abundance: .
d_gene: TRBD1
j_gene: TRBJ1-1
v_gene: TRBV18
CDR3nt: TGTGCCAGCTCCCGGGACAGGGTTATGAACACTGAAGCTTTCTTT
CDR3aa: CASSRDRVMNTEAFF

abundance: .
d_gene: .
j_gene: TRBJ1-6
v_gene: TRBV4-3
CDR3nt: TGCGCCAGCAGCCAAGAACGGAGCCTACCCCTCCACTTT
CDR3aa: CASSQERSLPLHF

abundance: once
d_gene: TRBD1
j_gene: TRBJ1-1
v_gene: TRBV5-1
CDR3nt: TGCGCCACCAGGATGGGTGCTGACAGGGGGAACACTGAAGCTTTCTTT
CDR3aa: CATRMGADRGNTEAFF

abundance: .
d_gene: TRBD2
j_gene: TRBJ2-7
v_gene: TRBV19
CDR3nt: TGTGCCAGTAGTGAGGTCGGGACTAGCGGGAGCTACGAGCAGTACTTC
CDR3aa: CASSEVGTSGSYEQYF